The present TCR beta chain was sequenced within a study of control samples from healthy donors and cancer patients (dated by TCRdb to about 2020). Libraries were built with the immunoSEQ multiplex PCR assay. TCRdb limited this immuneACCESS table to in-frame rearrangements with V and J called. A share of clones is missing; checked studies link under half to unresolved V genes, and the rest is unexplained. For this sample the table gives tens of thousands of clones, of which around 92% were detected only once. In total, the top ten clones hold less than 7% of the sample. Details on this clone: The antigen it binds to is not known. Base-call qualities are not available, and no considerably larger clone is one nucleotide away.

The material sequenced was blood. This receptor was identified in a man in his fifties in good health.

The CDR3 amino acid sequence is: CASSLRGDETQYF. The DNA sequence is TGCGCCAGCAGCTTGCGGGGGGACGAGACCCAGTACTTC. The V and J genes are TRBV5-1 and TRBJ2-5; TRBD2 agrees with 7 junctional bases. The CDR3 sequence holds 13 residues, the cysteine and phenylalanine included. Just CDR3 DNA is preserved here, 39 bases in frame from base 1. V trim: 1 base; J trim: 5 bases; unmatched bases: 2. CDR1 and CDR2, looked up from the germline V gene, are SGHRS and YFSETQ.